These T cell receptor beta chains were read from a single sample in a study of shared clonotypes between healthy human individuals. Measured with immunoSEQ multiplex PCR; TCRdb has only the in-frame clones, and not every one. The table has about 2.4 million clones, 90% to 95% seen once. Material for sequencing was naive CD4+ T cells sorted from blood. These receptors all come from a young man in good health. CDR3s include the opening cysteine and the closing phenylalanine or tryptophan.

TRBV7-2 | 14 | CASSLGLRGETQYF
TRBV5-1 | 15 | CASSLPTGVNTEAFF
TRBV29-1 | 14 | CSFDASGTHNEQFF
TRBV2 | 15 | CASSEEWSYNSPLHF
TRBV4-3 | 15 | CASSLTGRGTDTQYF
TRBV6-1 | 14 | CASTDGWRGYGYTF
TRBV27 | 17 | CASSLSGGREAPYEQYF
TRBV27 | 16 | CASSLSGLRGGNTIYF
TRBV9 | 16 | CASSVGLGTNTGELFF
TRBV28 | 13 | CASSLTHAEKLFF
TRBV4-1 | 14 | CASSPQQGNQPQHF
TRBV28 | 15 | CASSSRRGGFEKLFF
TRBV4-1 | 17 | CASSQGSGRALDGELFF
TRBV6-1 | 14 | CASSSGLAAYEQYF
TRBV11-2 | 16 | CASSLVGGGTNYGYTF
TRBV7-2 | 17 | CASSSNVAVLRADTQYF
TRBV25-1 | 15 | CASSDRTGTNEKLFF
TRBV29-1 | 11 | CSVRNTGELFF
TRBV6-5 | 15 | CASSFRGSGANVLTF
TRBV6-5 | 13 | CASSTGTSYEQYF
TRBV5-1 | 12 | CASSFNSDTQYF
TRBV5-1 | 17 | CASSLGGTSIMADTQYF
TRBV27 | 14 | CASSPLDVMGGQYF
TRBV28 | 14 | CALTGGATNEKLFF
TRBV5-1 | 14 | CASRLEVVTDTQYF
TRBV7-2 | 12 | CASSWRGSPLHF
TRBV7-2 | 13 | CASNLGGRDTQYF
TRBV7-9 | 12 | CASSEGNYGYTF
TRBV10-3 | 15 | CAMRPGQGAQETQYF
TRBV5-1 | 13 | CASSLDTNTEAFF
TRBV5-6 | 14 | CASRYRDSPYEQYF
TRBV5-1 | 15 | CASSWGRGYQETQYF
TRBV6-1 | 16 | CASSENPPQLGDTQYF
TRBV6-5 | 11 | CASTWGTEAFF
TRBV9 | 13 | CASSPGLSVPQYF
TRBV5-1 | 14 | CASSRGTGSDGYTF